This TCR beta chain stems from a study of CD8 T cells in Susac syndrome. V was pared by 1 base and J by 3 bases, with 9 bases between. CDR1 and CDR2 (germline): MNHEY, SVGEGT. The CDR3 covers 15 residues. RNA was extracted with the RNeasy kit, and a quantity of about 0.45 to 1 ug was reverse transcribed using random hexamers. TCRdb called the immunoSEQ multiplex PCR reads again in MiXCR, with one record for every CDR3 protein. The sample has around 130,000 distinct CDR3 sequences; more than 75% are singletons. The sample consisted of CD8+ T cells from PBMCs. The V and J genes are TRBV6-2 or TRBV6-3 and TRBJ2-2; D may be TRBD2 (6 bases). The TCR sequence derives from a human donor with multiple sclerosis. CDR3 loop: CASSYWGGDTGELFF. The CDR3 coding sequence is TGTGCCAGCAGTTACTGGGGAGGAGACACCGGGGAGCTGTTTTTT.